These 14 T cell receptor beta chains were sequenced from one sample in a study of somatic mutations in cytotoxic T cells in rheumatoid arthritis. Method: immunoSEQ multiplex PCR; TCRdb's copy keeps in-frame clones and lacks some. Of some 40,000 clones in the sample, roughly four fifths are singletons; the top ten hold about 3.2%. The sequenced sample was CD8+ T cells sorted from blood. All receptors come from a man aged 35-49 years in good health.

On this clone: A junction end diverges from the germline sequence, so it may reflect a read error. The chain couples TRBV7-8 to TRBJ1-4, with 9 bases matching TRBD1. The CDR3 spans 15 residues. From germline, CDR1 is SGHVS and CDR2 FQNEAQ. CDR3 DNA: TGTGCCAGCACCTTAAACAGGGGGCTTAATGAAAAACTGTTTTTT. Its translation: CASTLNRGLNEKLFF.

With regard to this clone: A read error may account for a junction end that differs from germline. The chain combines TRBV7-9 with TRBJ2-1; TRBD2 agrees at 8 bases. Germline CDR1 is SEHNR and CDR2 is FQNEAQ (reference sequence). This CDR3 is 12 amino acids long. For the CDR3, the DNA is TGTGCCAGCAGCATAGCGGGGTATGAGCAGTTCTTC. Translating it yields CASSIAGYEQFF.

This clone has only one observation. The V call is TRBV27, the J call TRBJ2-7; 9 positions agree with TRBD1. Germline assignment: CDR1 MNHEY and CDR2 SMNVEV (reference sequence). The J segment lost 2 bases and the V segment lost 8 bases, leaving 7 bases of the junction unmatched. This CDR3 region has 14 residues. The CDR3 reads CASSGTGSPYEQYF. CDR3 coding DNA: TGTGCCAGCTCCGGGACAGGGAGCCCCTACGAGCAGTACTTC.

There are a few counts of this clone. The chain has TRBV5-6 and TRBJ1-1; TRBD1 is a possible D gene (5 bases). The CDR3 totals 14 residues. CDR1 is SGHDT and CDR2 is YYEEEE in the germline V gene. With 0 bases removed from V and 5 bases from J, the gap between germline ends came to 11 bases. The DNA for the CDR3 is TGTGCCAGCAGCTTGGCAGGGAGAGAAACTGAAGCTTTCTTT. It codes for CASSLAGRETEAFF.

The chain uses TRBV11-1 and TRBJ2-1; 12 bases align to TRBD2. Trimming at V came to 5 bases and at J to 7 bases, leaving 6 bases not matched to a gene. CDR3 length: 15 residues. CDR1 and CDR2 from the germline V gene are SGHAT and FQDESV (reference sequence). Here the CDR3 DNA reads TGTGCCAGCAGCCGCGGACTAGCGGGACCTAATGAGCAGTTCTTC. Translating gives CASSRGLAGPNEQFF.

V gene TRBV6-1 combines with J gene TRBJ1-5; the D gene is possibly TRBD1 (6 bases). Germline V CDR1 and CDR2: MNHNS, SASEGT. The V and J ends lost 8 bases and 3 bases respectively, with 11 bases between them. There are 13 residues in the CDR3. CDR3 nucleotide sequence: TGTGCCAGCGGGGGCAGGGTCAATCAGCCCCAGCATTTT. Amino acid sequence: CASGGRVNQPQHF.

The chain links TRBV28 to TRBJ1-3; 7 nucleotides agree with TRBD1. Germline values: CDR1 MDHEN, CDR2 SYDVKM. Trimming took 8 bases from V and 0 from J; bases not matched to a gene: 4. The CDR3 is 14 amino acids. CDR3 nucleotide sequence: TGTGCCAGCCAGGGGGTCAACTCTGGAAACACCATATATTTT. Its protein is CASQGVNSGNTIYF.

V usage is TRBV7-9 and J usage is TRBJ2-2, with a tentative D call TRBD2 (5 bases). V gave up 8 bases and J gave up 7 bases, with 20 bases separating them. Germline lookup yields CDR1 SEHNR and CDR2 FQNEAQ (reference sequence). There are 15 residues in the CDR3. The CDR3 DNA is TGTGCCAGCGGCCAGGAGCGGTCGATCGACGGGGAGCTGTTTTTT. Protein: CASGQERSIDGELFF. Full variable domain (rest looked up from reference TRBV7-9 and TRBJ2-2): DTGVSQNPRHKITKRGQNVTFRCDPISEHNRLYWYRQTLGQGPEFLTYFQNEAQLEKSRLLSDRFSAERPKGSFSTLEIQRTEQGDSAMYLCASGQERSIDGELFFGEGSRLTVL.

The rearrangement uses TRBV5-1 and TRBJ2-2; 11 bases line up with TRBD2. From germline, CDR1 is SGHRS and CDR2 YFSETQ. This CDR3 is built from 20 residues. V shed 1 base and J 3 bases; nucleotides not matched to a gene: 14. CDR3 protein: CASSLWGTSGTLGDTGELFF. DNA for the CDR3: TGCGCCAGCAGCTTGTGGGGGACTAGCGGAACCCTTGGGGACACCGGGGAGCTGTTTTTT.

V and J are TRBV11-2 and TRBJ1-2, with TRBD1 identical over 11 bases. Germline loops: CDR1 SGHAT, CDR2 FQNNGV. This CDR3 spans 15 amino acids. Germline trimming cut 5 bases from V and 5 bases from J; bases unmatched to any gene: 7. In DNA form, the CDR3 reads TGTGCCAGCAGCCCCAAGGGGACAGGGGGTTATGGCTACACCTTC. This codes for CASSPKGTGGYGYTF.

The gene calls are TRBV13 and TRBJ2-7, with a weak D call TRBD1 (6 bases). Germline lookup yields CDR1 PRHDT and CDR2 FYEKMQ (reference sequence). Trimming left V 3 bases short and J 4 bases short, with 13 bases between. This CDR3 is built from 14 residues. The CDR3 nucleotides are TGTGCCAGCAGCTTCAACTCACAGGGTTACGAGCAGTACTTC. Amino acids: CASSFNSQGYEQYF.

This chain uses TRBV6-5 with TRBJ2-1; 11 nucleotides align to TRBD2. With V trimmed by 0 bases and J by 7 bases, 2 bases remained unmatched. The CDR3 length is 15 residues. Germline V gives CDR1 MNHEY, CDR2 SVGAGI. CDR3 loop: CASSYSLAGGNEQFF. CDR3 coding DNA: TGTGCCAGCAGTTACTCCCTAGCGGGAGGTAATGAGCAGTTCTTC.

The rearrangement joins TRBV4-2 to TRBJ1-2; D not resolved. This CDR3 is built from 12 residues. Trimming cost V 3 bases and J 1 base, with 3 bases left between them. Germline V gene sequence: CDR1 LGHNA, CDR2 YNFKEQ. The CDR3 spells CASSQGNYGYTF. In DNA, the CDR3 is TGTGCCAGCAGCCAGGGTAACTATGGCTACACCTTC.

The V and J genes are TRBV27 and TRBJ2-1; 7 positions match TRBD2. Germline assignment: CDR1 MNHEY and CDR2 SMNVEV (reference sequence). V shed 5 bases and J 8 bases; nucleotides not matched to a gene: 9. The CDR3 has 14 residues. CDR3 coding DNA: TGTGCCAGCAGTCCGTGGACTAGTGGTGATGAGCAGTTCTTC. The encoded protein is CASSPWTSGDEQFF.